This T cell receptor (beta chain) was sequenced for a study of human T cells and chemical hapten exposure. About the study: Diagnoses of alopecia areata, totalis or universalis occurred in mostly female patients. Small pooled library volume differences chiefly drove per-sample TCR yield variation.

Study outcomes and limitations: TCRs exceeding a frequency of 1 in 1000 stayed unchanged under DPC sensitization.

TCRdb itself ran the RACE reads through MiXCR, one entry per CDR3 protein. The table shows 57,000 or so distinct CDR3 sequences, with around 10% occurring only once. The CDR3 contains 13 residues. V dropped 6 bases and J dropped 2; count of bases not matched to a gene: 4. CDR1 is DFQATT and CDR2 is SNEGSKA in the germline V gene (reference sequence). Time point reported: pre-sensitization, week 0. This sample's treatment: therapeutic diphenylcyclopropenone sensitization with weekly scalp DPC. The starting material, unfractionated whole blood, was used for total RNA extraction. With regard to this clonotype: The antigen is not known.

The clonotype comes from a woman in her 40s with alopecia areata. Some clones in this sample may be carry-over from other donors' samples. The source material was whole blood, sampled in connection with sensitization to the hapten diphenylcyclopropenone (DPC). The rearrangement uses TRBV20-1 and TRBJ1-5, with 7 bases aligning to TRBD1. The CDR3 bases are TGCAGTGCCGAACAGGGGCGCAATCAGCCCCAGCATTTT. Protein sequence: CSAEQGRNQPQHF.